These 17 T cell receptor beta chains were sequenced from one sample in a study of shared clonotypes between healthy human individuals. Assay used: immunoSEQ multiplex PCR; TCRdb lists only in-frame clones, some missing. The sample shows around 690,000 clones, roughly 87% of them seen only once. What was sequenced was memory CD8+ T cells from PBMCs. The sample's subset: CD45RO+ cells pooled with CCR7-negative TemRA cells. The receptors originated from a man younger than 30 in good health. Some clones in this sample may be carry-over from other donors' samples.

The chain recombines TRBV7-9 with TRBJ2-1, with TRBD2 matching 8 bases. CDR3 length equals 17 residues. Germline CDR1 and CDR2: SEHNR and FQNEAQ (reference sequence). Losses at the gene ends were 5 bases for V and 2 bases for J; bases not matched to a gene: 11. CDR3 nucleotides: TGTGCCAGCAGCCAAAGTCACGAGCGGGAGCCCTACAATGAGCAGTTCTTC. Its protein is CASSQSHEREPYNEQFF.

The V and J genes are TRBV27 and TRBJ2-7; D possibly corresponds to TRBD2 (5 bases). The CDR3 contains 15 residues. The V end was cut by 0 bases, the J end by 6 bases, with 15 bases between. Germline CDR1 and CDR2: MNHEY and SMNVEV (reference sequence). This CDR3 is CASSLSLETTGEQYF. The CDR3 DNA reads as TGTGCCAGCAGTTTATCACTAGAAACAACGGGCGAGCAGTACTTC.

About this clone itself: The DNA is omitted, as the CDR3 cannot be located on it reliably, and the CDR3 follows TCRdb's listing. The chain's CDR3 is CASSTSINSGMNTGELFF. The genes are TRBV27 and TRBJ2-2; the table's D call TRBD2 went unverified against the DNA. Germline V gene lookup returns CDR1 MNHEY and CDR2 SMNVEV (reference sequence). The CDR3 extends over 18 residues, inclusive of both ends.

The genes are TRBV5-5 and TRBJ2-5; TRBD2 matches at 8 bases. The CDR3 spans 16 residues. V lost 1 base to trimming and J lost 7 bases; unmatched junction nucleotides: 12. The germline V gene has CDR1 SGHKS and CDR2 YYEKEE (reference sequence). CDR3 in amino acids: CASSLQRETWVWTQYF. DNA of the CDR3: TGTGCCAGCAGCTTGCAGCGGGAGACCTGGGTCTGGACCCAGTACTTC.

The rearrangement joins TRBV28 to TRBJ2-7; the match to TRBD2 covers 10 bases. In germline, CDR1 is MDHEN, CDR2 SYDVKM. The CDR3 consists of 15 residues. With V trimmed by 5 bases and J by 2 bases, 6 bases remained unmatched. The CDR3 DNA reads as TGTGCCAGCAGTCCGGTCGGGACTAGCGCCTACGAGCAGTACTTC. This codes for CASSPVGTSAYEQYF. Using reference TRBV28 and TRBJ2-7 for the parts outside the CDR3, the full variable domain is DVKVTQSSRYLVKRTGEKVFLECVQDMDHENMFWYRQDPGLGLRLIYFSYDVKMKEKGDIPEGYSVSREKKERFSLILESASTNQTSMYLCASSPVGTSAYEQYFGPGTRLTVT.

The chain joins TRBV2 to TRBJ2-7; D call uncertain. V lost 2 bases to trimming and J lost 4 bases, with 12 bases between them. Per the germline V gene, CDR1 is SNHLY and CDR2 is FYNNEI. The CDR3 runs to 14 residues. In DNA form, the CDR3 reads TGTGCCAGCAGTGAATACGGCCAAGGGTACGAGCAGTACTTC. Its protein is CASSEYGQGYEQYF.

This clone was counted once. The J gene is TRBJ2-1, the V gene TRBV7-8; TRBD2 might be the D (6 bases). The V end lost 5 bases, the J end lost 0 bases, and 14 bases lay between the germline ends. This CDR3 is built from 16 residues. Germline values: CDR1 SGHVS, CDR2 FQNEAQ. Here the CDR3 reads CASSQLVGGSYNEQFF. The CDR3 coding sequence is TGTGCCAGCAGCCAACTAGTGGGAGGCTCCTACAATGAGCAGTTCTTC.

The J gene is TRBJ2-5, the V gene TRBV5-1, with 8 bases aligning to TRBD2. The CDR3 extends over 16 amino acids. Trimming took 4 bases from V and 2 from J; bases not matched to a gene: 10. Germline V gene sequence: CDR1 SGHRS, CDR2 YFSETQ. CDR3: CASSEEASGLQETQYF. The CDR3 DNA sequence: TGCGCCAGCAGCGAGGAGGCTAGCGGGTTACAAGAGACCCAGTACTTC.

This chain links TRBV19 with TRBJ1-2; TRBD1 is a possible D gene (5 bases). Germline CDR1 is LNHDA and CDR2 is SQIVND (reference sequence). V was cut by 5 bases and J by 0 bases, with 19 bases left in between. This CDR3 spans 17 amino acids. The CDR3 loop reads CASSGWGTTLSNYGYTF. CDR3 nucleotides: TGTGCCAGTAGTGGCTGGGGGACCACCCTCTCTAACTATGGCTACACCTTC.

This clone was detected only once. The V and J genes are TRBV27 and TRBJ2-4, with D perhaps matching TRBD1 (6 bases). Trimming removed 11 bases at V and 2 bases at J, with 13 bases between. Germline values: CDR1 MNHEY, CDR2 SMNVEV (reference sequence). The CDR3 runs to 13 residues. This CDR3 reads CAAGQHPKNIQYF. CDR3 sequence (DNA): TGTGCCGCTGGACAGCACCCCAAAAACATTCAGTACTTC.

The count of this clone is one. This chain links TRBV14 with TRBJ1-5; D not resolved. The V gene's germline CDR1 is SGHDN and CDR2 FVKESK. The CDR3 has 16 residues. V lost 0 bases and J 4 bases, leaving 13 bases between the germline ends. Here the CDR3 reads CASSQESRTTNQPQHF. The CDR3 nucleotides are TGTGCCAGCAGCCAAGAAAGCCGGACTACTAATCAGCCCCAGCATTTT.

On this clone itself: Since a much larger clone is just one base distant, this may be a read error. V and J are TRBV6-5 and TRBJ2-7; D might be TRBD2 (5 bases). The germline CDR1 and CDR2 sequences are MNHEY and SVGAGI. The CDR3 contains 15 residues. The CDR3 DNA is TGTGCCAGCAGTCCCGCGGGCCAGAGCTCCTACGAGCAGTGCTTC. Encoded protein: CASSPAGQSSYEQCF.

This chain uses TRBV30 with TRBJ2-1; perhaps TRBD2 as D (6 bases). Germline CDR1 GTSNPN, CDR2 SVGIG (reference sequence). The CDR3 runs 14 residues. Trimming removed 0 bases at V and 3 bases at J, with 9 bases between. The CDR3 loop is CAWSVLASYNEQFF. CDR3 nucleotides: TGTGCCTGGAGTGTACTAGCTAGCTACAATGAGCAGTTCTTC.

The chain links TRBV19 to TRBJ2-3; 9 bases map to TRBD2. Germline lookup yields CDR1 LNHDA and CDR2 SQIVND (reference sequence). Trimming at V came to 3 bases and at J to 6 bases, leaving 13 bases not matched to a gene. This CDR3 is 17 amino acids long. This chain's CDR3 is CASSIGTSLSSWDTQYF. Written as DNA, the CDR3 is TGTGCCAGTAGTATCGGGACTAGCTTATCATCCTGGGATACGCAGTATTTT.

The chain carries TRBV27 and TRBJ1-2, with D perhaps TRBD1 (5 bases). Germline-derived CDR1 and CDR2 are MNHEY and SMNVEV (reference sequence). Trimming took off 3 bases at V and 3 bases at J, with 8 bases between the two ends. The CDR3 is made up of 13 amino acids. The DNA of the CDR3 is TGTGCCAGCAGTTTCGGGGCGGACTATGGCTACACCTTC. It encodes CASSFGADYGYTF.

This CDR3 reads CASSDLPPGQGNEKLFF. In DNA form, the CDR3 reads TGTGCCAGCAGTGACCTCCCTCCGGGACAGGGTAATGAAAAACTGTTTTTT. V gene TRBV27 combines with J gene TRBJ1-4; 9 bases line up with TRBD1. Germline loops: CDR1 MNHEY, CDR2 SMNVEV (reference sequence). The junction had 11 bases not matched to a gene; V was cut back by 5 bases and J by 4 bases. This CDR3 region has 17 residues.

The chain uses TRBV6-5 and TRBJ2-7; D gene ambiguous. V lost 2 bases and J lost 5, with 7 bases in between. CDR3 length: 12 residues. Germline-derived CDR1 and CDR2 are MNHEY and SVGAGI. CDR3 loop: CASSYGPHEQYF. DNA for the CDR3: TGTGCCAGCAGTTACGGCCCCCACGAGCAGTACTTC.